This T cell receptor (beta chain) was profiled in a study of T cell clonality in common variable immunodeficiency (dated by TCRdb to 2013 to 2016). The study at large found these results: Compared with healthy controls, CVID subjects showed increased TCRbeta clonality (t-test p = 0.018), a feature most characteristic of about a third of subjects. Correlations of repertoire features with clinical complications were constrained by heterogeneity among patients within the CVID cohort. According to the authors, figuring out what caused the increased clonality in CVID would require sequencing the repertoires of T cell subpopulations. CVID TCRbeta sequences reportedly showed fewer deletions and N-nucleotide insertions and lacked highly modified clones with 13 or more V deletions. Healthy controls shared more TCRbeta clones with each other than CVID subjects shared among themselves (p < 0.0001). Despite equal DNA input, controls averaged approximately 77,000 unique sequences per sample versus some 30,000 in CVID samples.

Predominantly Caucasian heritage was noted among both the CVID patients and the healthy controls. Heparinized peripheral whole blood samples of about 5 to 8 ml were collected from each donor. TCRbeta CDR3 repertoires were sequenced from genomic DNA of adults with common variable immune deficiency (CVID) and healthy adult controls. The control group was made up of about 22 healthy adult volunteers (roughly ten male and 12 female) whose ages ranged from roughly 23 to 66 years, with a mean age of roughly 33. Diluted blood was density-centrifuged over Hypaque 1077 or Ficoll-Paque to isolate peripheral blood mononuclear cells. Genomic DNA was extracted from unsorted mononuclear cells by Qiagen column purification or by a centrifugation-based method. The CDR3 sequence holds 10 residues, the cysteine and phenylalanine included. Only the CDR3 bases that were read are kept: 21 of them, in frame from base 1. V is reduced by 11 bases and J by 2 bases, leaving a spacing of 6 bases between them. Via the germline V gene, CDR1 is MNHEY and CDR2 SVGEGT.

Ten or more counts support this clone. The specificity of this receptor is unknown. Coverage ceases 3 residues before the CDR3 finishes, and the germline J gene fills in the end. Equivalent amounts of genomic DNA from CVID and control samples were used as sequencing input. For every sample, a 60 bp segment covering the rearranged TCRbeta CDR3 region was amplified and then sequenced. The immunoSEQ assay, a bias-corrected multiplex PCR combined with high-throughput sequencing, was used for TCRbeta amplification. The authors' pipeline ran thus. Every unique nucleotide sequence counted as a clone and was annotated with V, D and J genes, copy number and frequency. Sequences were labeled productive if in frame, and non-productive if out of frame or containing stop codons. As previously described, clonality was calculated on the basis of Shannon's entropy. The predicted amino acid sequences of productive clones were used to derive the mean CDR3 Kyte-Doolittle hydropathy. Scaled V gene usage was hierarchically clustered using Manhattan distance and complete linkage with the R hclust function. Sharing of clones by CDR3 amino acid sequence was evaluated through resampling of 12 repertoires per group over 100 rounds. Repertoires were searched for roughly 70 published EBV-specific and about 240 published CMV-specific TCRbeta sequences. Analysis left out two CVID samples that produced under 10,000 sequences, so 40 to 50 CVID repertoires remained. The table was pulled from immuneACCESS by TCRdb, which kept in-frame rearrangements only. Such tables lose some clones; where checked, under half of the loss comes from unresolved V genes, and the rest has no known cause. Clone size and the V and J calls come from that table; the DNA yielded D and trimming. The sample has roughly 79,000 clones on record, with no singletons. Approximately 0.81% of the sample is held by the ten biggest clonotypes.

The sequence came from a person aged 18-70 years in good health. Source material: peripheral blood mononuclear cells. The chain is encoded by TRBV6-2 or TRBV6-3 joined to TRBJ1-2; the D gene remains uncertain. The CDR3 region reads CASGNYGYTF. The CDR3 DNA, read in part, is TGTGCCTCGGGGAACTATGGC.